This T cell receptor (beta chain) was retrieved from a study of cytomegalovirus exposure and HLA in healthy donors. Study information: The same platform was used for the roughly 120 validation repertoires as for the roughly 660 first-cohort repertoires, as reported in a later analysis. Study-wide findings and caveats: The study designated roughly 160 TCR beta chains cytomegalovirus-associated. The majority of TCR sequences were rare, yet some public TCRs appeared in many donors.

V was pared by 5 bases and J by 3 bases, with 7 bases of the junction left unmatched. Per germline, CDR1 MDHEN and CDR2 SYDVKM. This CDR3 has 14 residues. Some clones are missing from TCRdb's copy, which holds only in-frame ones; the method was immunoSEQ multiplex PCR. The top ten clones hold approximately 12% of a sample with 200,000 to 300,000 clones, more than 85% of them seen once. In the case of this clone: Antigen: not known.

This chain links TRBV28 with TRBJ2-7, with TRBD1 identical over 7 bases. The specimen sequenced was PBMCs. This TCR derives from a young man in good health and CMV-seropositive. The CDR3 nucleotides read TGTGCCAGCAGTATCCCGACAGGGATCTACGAGCAGTACTTC. Its translation: CASSIPTGIYEQYF.